These 30 T cell receptor beta chains came from one sample sequenced in a study of T cell changes during pregnancy in multiple sclerosis. Assay: immunoSEQ multiplex PCR; the TCRdb copy retains only in-frame clones and omits some. The sample gives 35,000 or so clones, roughly 91% of which show up once; about 0.5% is in the top ten. This specimen was CD4+ T cells from peripheral blood mononuclear cells, taken in the first trimester of pregnancy. The receptors stem from a female donor with multiple sclerosis, enrolled in a pregnancy study.

The J gene is TRBJ1-5, the V gene TRBV4-1; 9 bases are shared with TRBD1. Germline assignment: CDR1 MGHRA and CDR2 YSYEKL. Trimming at V came to 4 bases and at J to 2 bases, leaving 6 bases not matched to a gene. This CDR3 contains 16 residues. The CDR3 DNA is TGCGCCAGCAGCCGGGGTTGGGACAGGGGCAATCAGCCCCAGCATTTT. Translated, it gives CASSRGWDRGNQPQHF.

This chain connects TRBV10-1 to TRBJ2-3; the match to TRBD2 covers 8 bases. With V trimmed by 3 bases and J by 6 bases, 11 bases remained unmatched. The CDR3 loop spans 16 amino acids. Germline V gene sequence: CDR1 WNHNN, CDR2 SYGVQD (reference sequence). The CDR3 nucleotides read TGCGCCAGCAGTGATCGAGAGCGGGAGTATAAGGATACGCAGTATTTT. Translating gives CASSDREREYKDTQYF.

This clone was counted between two and nine times. The chain has TRBV25-1 and TRBJ2-7, with 8 nucleotides matching TRBD1. The CDR3 runs to 17 residues. The V segment lost 5 bases and the J segment 3 bases; nucleotides outside the gene matches: 15. Looked up from germline, CDR1 is MGHDK and CDR2 is SYGVNS. CDR3 region: CASSTWGQGAPGYEQYF. CDR3 sequence (DNA): TGTGCCAGCAGTACATGGGGGCAGGGGGCCCCTGGCTACGAGCAGTACTTC.

V gene TRBV6-5 combines with J gene TRBJ2-7; no definite D call. Germline V gene lookup returns CDR1 MNHEY and CDR2 SVGAGI. V lost 4 bases to trimming and J lost 3 bases, with 7 bases between them. This CDR3 has 12 residues. The CDR3 spells CASSSQNYEQYF. Written as DNA, the CDR3 is TGTGCCAGCAGTTCTCAGAACTACGAGCAGTACTTC.

Worth noting for this clone: The germline gene is not matched at one end of the junction; a read error may be the cause. Written as DNA, the CDR3 is TGTGCCAGCAGTTACGGGACTAGTGGGGCCCCGATCTTC. Encoded protein: CASSYGTSGAPIF. The rearrangement joins TRBV6-5 to TRBJ2-1, with TRBD2 identical over 8 bases. CDR1 is MNHEY and CDR2 is SVGAGI in the germline V gene. The CDR3 is 13 amino acids.

The genes are TRBV11-3 and TRBJ2-2; 11 bases match TRBD2. Germline trimming cut 5 bases from V and 2 bases from J; bases unmatched to any gene: 10. Germline CDR1 is SGHNT and CDR2 is YENEEA. The CDR3 runs 18 residues. The CDR3 sequence: CASSPRILAGGNTGELFF. For the CDR3, the DNA is TGTGCCAGCAGCCCACGGATCCTAGCGGGGGGCAACACCGGGGAGCTGTTTTTT.

The CDR3 is CTSSQLRTFNYGYTF. CDR3 in DNA: TGCACCAGCAGCCAATTACGTACATTTAACTATGGCTACACCTTC. This chain links TRBV1 with TRBJ1-2; TRBD1 is taken as the D call from the table, unchecked against the DNA. TRBV1 is a documented pseudogene. There are 15 residues in the CDR3.

This clone came up once. This chain links TRBV30 with TRBJ2-3; 13 nucleotides match TRBD2. Germline CDR1 reads GTSNPN; CDR2 reads SVGIG (reference sequence). The CDR3 totals 15 residues. Unmatched junction bases numbered 3, after V lost 3 bases and J lost 3 bases. The CDR3 reads CAWSGLAGVTDTQYF. The CDR3 coding sequence is TGTGCCTGGAGCGGACTAGCGGGAGTTACAGATACGCAGTATTTT.

The chain employs TRBV9 and TRBJ1-1; possibly TRBD1 for D (6 bases). Germline V gives CDR1 SGDLS, CDR2 YYNGEE. The CDR3 sequence is 16 residues long. V gave up 4 bases and J gave up 6 bases, with 22 bases separating them. As DNA, the CDR3 is TGTGCCAGCAGCCTCCGGGACACGGTCCGGGTAGCTGAAGCTTTCTTT. Its protein product is CASSLRDTVRVAEAFF. The full variable domain, rest sourced from reference TRBV9 and TRBJ1-1, is DSGVTQTPKHLITATGQRVTLRCSPRSGDLSVYWYQQSLDQGLQFLIQYYNGEERAKGNILERFSAQQFPDLHSELNLSSLELGDSALYFCASSLRDTVRVAEAFFGQGTRLTVV.

V gene TRBV4-1 combines with J gene TRBJ2-2; 7 nucleotides agree with TRBD1. This CDR3 has 18 amino acids. Germline trimming cut 1 base from V and 6 bases from J; bases unmatched to any gene: 14. CDR1 MGHRA and CDR2 YSYEKL come from the germline V gene. In nucleotides, the CDR3 is TGCGCCAGCAGCCAAGGGTGGAGACAGGGAGCAGCCGCCGGGGAGCTGTTTTTT. This sequence encodes CASSQGWRQGAAAGELFF.

This clone was observed a single time. The rearrangement links TRBV7-3 to TRBJ2-1; TRBD2 matches 11 bases. V lost 6 bases and J lost 10; bases outside the gene matches: 14. The CDR3 is 16 amino acids. The germline gives CDR1 SGHTA, CDR2 FQGTGA. CDR3 region: CASRSTLAGAVREQFF. CDR3 nucleotide sequence: TGTGCCAGCAGGTCCACACTAGCGGGGGCGGTCCGGGAGCAGTTCTTC. Together with reference TRBV7-3 and TRBJ2-1, the CDR3 gives the full variable domain: GAGVSQTPSNKVTEKGKYVELRCDPISGHTALYWYRQSLGQGPEFLIYFQGTGAADDSGLPNDRFFAVRPEGSVSTLKIQRTERGDSAVYLCASRSTLAGAVREQFFGPGTRLTVL.

The genes are TRBV7-8 and TRBJ1-4; tentative D call: TRBD1 (5 bases). Trimming removed 2 bases at V and 8 bases at J, with 12 bases between. The CDR3 is 14 amino acids. In germline, CDR1 is SGHVS, CDR2 FQNEAQ. CDR3 DNA: TGTGCCAGCAGCTTATCTGGGGGAGGCGAAAAACTGTTTTTT. Residues: CASSLSGGGEKLFF.

The chain couples TRBV18 to TRBJ1-5; D call uncertain. V shed 4 bases and J shed 5 bases, with 6 bases lying between them. From germline, CDR1 is KGHSH and CDR2 LQKENI. CDR3 length: 12 amino acids. The CDR3 nucleotides are TGTGCCAGCTCACGATCGGATCAGCCCCAGCATTTT. This sequence encodes CASSRSDQPQHF. Drawing the rest from reference TRBV18 and TRBJ1-5, the complete variable domain is NAGVMQNPRHLVRRRGQEARLRCSPMKGHSHVYWYRQLPEEGLKFMVYLQKENIIDESGMPKERFSAEFPKEGPSILRIQQVVRGDSAAYFCASSRSDQPQHFGDGTRLSIL.

The J gene is TRBJ1-3, the V gene TRBV7-2; D not resolved. The CDR3 contains 15 residues. With 5 bases removed from V and 0 bases from J, the gap between germline ends came to 11 bases. CDR1 and CDR2 from the germline V gene are SGHTA and FQGNSA. The CDR3 is CASSLGRGSGNTIYF. The CDR3 DNA follows: TGTGCCAGCAGCCTAGGCCGGGGCTCTGGAAACACCATATATTTT.

This clone has more than one count but fewer than ten. This chain connects TRBV9 to TRBJ1-1; a weak D match, TRBD1 (5 bases). This CDR3 contains 13 residues. The germline gives CDR1 SGDLS, CDR2 YYNGEE. Trimming removed 3 bases at V and 11 bases at J, with 17 bases between. In DNA, the CDR3 is TGTGCCAGCAGCGCGGGTCCAGCGGGGCATGCTTTCTTT. Amino acids: CASSAGPAGHAFF.

V usage is TRBV2 and J usage is TRBJ1-5, with D uncertain. Germline CDR1 and CDR2: SNHLY and FYNNEI. The CDR3 spans 14 residues. Between the trimmed V and J ends, which lost 4 bases and 3 bases, there was a span of 10 bases. The CDR3: CASSVPGNNQPQHF. For the CDR3, the DNA is TGTGCCAGCAGTGTTCCGGGGAACAATCAGCCCCAGCATTTT.

This clone turned up a few times. CDR3 amino acids: CASSGTGGNEKLFF. The CDR3 DNA is TGTGCCAGCAGCGGGACAGGGGGGAATGAAAAACTGTTTTTT. V is TRBV7-9 and J is TRBJ1-4; 11 bases agree with TRBD1. Losses at the gene ends were 5 bases for V and 5 bases for J; bases not matched to a gene: 1. The CDR3 is made up of 14 amino acids. CDR1 is SEHNR and CDR2 is FQNEAQ in the germline V gene (reference sequence).

This chain uses TRBV6-1 with TRBJ1-6, with D maybe TRBD1 (5 bases). Germline CDR1 is MNHNS and CDR2 is SASEGT. Trimming cost V 2 bases and J 9 bases, with 17 bases left between them. The CDR3 has 16 amino acids. CDR3 nucleotide sequence: TGTGCCAGCAGTGAAAGCCCTTGGGGCAGCAGTTCACCCCTCCACTTT. It encodes CASSESPWGSSSPLHF.

The V and J genes are TRBV19 and TRBJ1-5; D may be TRBD1 (5 bases). The germline V gene has CDR1 LNHDA and CDR2 SQIVND (reference sequence). This CDR3 contains 15 residues. Trimming left V 0 bases short and J 5 bases short, with 11 bases between. In DNA, the CDR3 is TGTGCCAGTAGTATAGAGGACATGGAACATCAGCCCCAGCATTTT. Translated: CASSIEDMEHQPQHF.

In this sample, this clone turned up a few times. V usage is TRBV13 and J usage is TRBJ2-5; 11 bases are shared with TRBD2. The CDR3 consists of 17 residues. From germline, CDR1 is PRHDT and CDR2 FYEKMQ (reference sequence). V shed 6 bases and J 3 bases; nucleotides not matched to a gene: 12. In DNA form, the CDR3 reads TGTGCCAGCAGTCCGGGACTAGCGGAAAAAACCGAAGAGACCCAGTACTTC. The encoded protein is CASSPGLAEKTEETQYF. Supplemented by reference TRBV13 and TRBJ2-5, the full variable domain reads AAGVIQSPRHLIKEKRETATLKCYPIPRHDTVYWYQQGPGQDPQFLISFYEKMQSDKGSIPDRFSAQQFSDYHSELNMSSLELGDSALYFCASSPGLAEKTEETQYFGPGTRLLVL.

The chain carries TRBV6-6 and TRBJ1-1; tentative D call: TRBD1 (5 bases). The germline V and J ends were trimmed by 10 bases and 4 bases, with 13 bases remaining between them. CDR1 is MNHNY and CDR2 is SVGAGI in the germline V gene (reference sequence). The CDR3 contains 12 residues. In nucleotides, the CDR3 is TGTGCCATCTGGGGGGGTAGCACTGAAGCTTTCTTT. Translating it yields CAIWGGSTEAFF.

The rearrangement uses TRBV5-6 and TRBJ1-4; D remains unclear. The CDR3 consists of 17 residues. CDR1 is SGHDT, CDR2 YYEEEE, per germline. Trimming stripped 0 bases from V and 0 bases from J, with 12 bases between. CDR3 in DNA: TGTGCCAGCAGCTTGGTGCTTAGCGGTGCAACTAATGAAAAACTGTTTTTT. This encodes CASSLVLSGATNEKLFF. Based on the CDR3 plus reference TRBV5-6 and TRBJ1-4, the full variable domain is DAGVTQSPTHLIKTRGQQVTLRCSPKSGHDTVSWYQQALGQGPQFIFQYYEEEERQRGNFPDRFSGHQFPNYSSELNVNALLLGDSALYLCASSLVLSGATNEKLFFGSGTQLSVL.

This chain joins TRBV5-4 and TRBJ2-1; maybe TRBD2 (7 bases). The CDR3 spans 14 residues. The V end lost 5 bases, the J end lost 8 bases, and 17 bases lay between the germline ends. Germline assignment: CDR1 SGHNT and CDR2 YYREEE (reference sequence). The CDR3 sequence is CASSRPPGGDEQFF. The CDR3 nucleotides read TGTGCCAGCAGTCGCCCCCCGGGGGGCGATGAGCAGTTCTTC.

CDR3 region: CASSEGGLAGYEQYF. CDR3 sequence (DNA): TGTGCCAGCAGTGAGGGGGGACTAGCGGGCTACGAGCAGTACTTC. The chain carries TRBV6-1 and TRBJ2-7; 12 nucleotides match TRBD2. This CDR3 spans 15 amino acids. Germline values: CDR1 MNHNS, CDR2 SASEGT. The J segment lost 3 bases and the V segment lost 3 bases, leaving 3 bases of the junction unmatched.

This clone was observed a few times. The rearrangement links TRBV19 to TRBJ1-2; D might be TRBD1 (6 bases). Trimming pared 2 bases from V and 8 bases from J, leaving 12 bases between. The CDR3 totals 13 residues. The V gene's germline CDR1 is LNHDA and CDR2 SQIVND (reference sequence). CDR3 amino acids: CASSIQGKDGYTF. DNA for the CDR3: TGTGCCAGTAGTATACAGGGGAAGGACGGCTACACCTTC.

The chain couples TRBV4-1 to TRBJ1-4; 7 bases fit TRBD1. Trimming removed 1 base from V and 8 bases from J; junction bases left unmatched: 10. There are 16 residues in the CDR3. Germline V lookup: CDR1 MGHRA, CDR2 YSYEKL. This CDR3 is CASSQGDRGWGEKLFF. The DNA of the CDR3 is TGCGCCAGCAGCCAAGGGGACAGAGGCTGGGGAGAAAAACTGTTTTTT.

J is TRBJ2-3 and V is TRBV5-1; 8 bases map to TRBD2. This CDR3 is built from 16 residues. Germline CDR1 is SGHRS and CDR2 is YFSETQ. The ends lost 4 bases at V and 0 bases at J; junction bases unmatched: 7. CDR3 nucleotide sequence: TGCGCCAGCAGCCAACGACTAGCGACCAGCACAGATACGCAGTATTTT. It codes for CASSQRLATSTDTQYF.

This clone was picked up one time. V and J are TRBV28 and TRBJ2-2; 9 bases fit TRBD2. This CDR3 has 17 residues. CDR1 MDHEN and CDR2 SYDVKM come from the germline V gene. J gave up 4 bases and V 1 base, and 7 bases lay outside the gene matches. In nucleotides, the CDR3 is TGTGCCAGCAGTTTATCCTCGGGACTAGCAGCCACCGGGGAGCTGTTTTTT. Its protein is CASSLSSGLAATGELFF.

J is TRBJ2-1 and V is TRBV2, with a tentative D call TRBD2 (5 bases). The CDR3 has 15 residues. Per germline, CDR1 SNHLY and CDR2 FYNNEI. Trimming removed 2 bases from V and 6 bases from J, with 14 bases in between. CDR3 bases: TGTGCCAGCAGTGAAATGGAACAGCGGACCAATGAGCAGTTCTTC. It translates to CASSEMEQRTNEQFF.

The rearrangement joins TRBV4-1 to TRBJ1-5; the D is unclear. Germline V gives CDR1 MGHRA, CDR2 YSYEKL. V lost 1 base and J 2 bases, leaving 12 bases between the germline ends. This CDR3 is built from 16 residues. CDR3 in DNA: TGCGCCAGCAGCCAAGGTCGGGGTGGTGGCAATCAGCCCCAGCATTTT. Translating gives CASSQGRGGGNQPQHF.